The 31 T cell receptor beta chains presented below share a single source sample, sequenced in a study of blood T cell repertoires in COVID-19. The repertoire was sequenced with immunoSEQ multiplex PCR; TCRdb's copy has only in-frame clones and lacks some. This sample has about 74,000 clones, with around 75% found just once. The sample was peripheral blood. The receptor source for this set is a man between 65 and 80 years old with acute or convalescent COVID-19.

Worth noting for this clone: Distinct nucleotide sequences in the sample also encode this CDR3. CDR3 nucleotide sequence: TGTGCCACCAGCAGAGAGACGGGGATGAACACTGAAGCTTTCTTT. Its protein product is CATSRETGMNTEAFF. The chain uses TRBV15 and TRBJ1-1; D gene unclear. Trimming took off 0 bases at V and 0 bases at J, with 8 bases between the two ends. The CDR3 sequence is 15 residues long. Germline CDR1 is LNHNV and CDR2 is YYDKDF (reference sequence).

The sample holds a few counts of this clone. The rearrangement links TRBV28 to TRBJ1-4; D remains unclear. The germline V and J ends were trimmed by 7 bases and 6 bases, with 9 bases remaining between them. The CDR3 is made up of 12 amino acids. CDR1 MDHEN and CDR2 SYDVKM come from the germline V gene. The CDR3 spells CASKEGHEKLFF. CDR3 nucleotides: TGTGCCAGCAAGGAGGGCCATGAAAAACTGTTTTTT.

J is TRBJ2-3 and V is TRBV27, with 9 bases lining up with TRBD1. This CDR3 has 20 amino acids. V was clipped by 6 bases and J by 8 bases; unmatched bases: 27. Germline loops: CDR1 MNHEY, CDR2 SMNVEV (reference sequence). CDR3: CASRAGRDRHRGRRPSTQYF. In nucleotides, the CDR3 is TGTGCCAGCAGGGCAGGACGGGACCGTCACAGGGGGCGCCGTCCATCTACGCAGTATTTT.

The chain joins TRBV5-6 to TRBJ1-5, with no clear D. The CDR3 spans 15 residues. V was cut by 0 bases and J by 2 bases, with 9 bases left in between. From germline, CDR1 is SGHDT and CDR2 YYEEEE. The CDR3 sequence: CASSLGFQGNQPQHF. CDR3 nucleotides: TGTGCCAGCAGCTTGGGCTTCCAGGGCAATCAGCCCCAGCATTTT.

This clone was found a few times. The chain couples TRBV9 to TRBJ2-3; D gene uncertain. The CDR3 sequence is 12 residues long. The V and J ends lost 2 bases and 4 bases respectively, with 5 bases between them. The V gene's germline CDR1 is SGDLS and CDR2 YYNGEE. The CDR3 loop reads CASSVSSDTQYF. CDR3 DNA sequence: TGTGCCAGCAGCGTCTCCTCAGATACGCAGTATTTT.

The chain recombines TRBV19 with TRBJ2-5; 7 bases map to TRBD2. Germline CDR1 LNHDA, CDR2 SQIVND (reference sequence). There are 15 residues in the CDR3. J gave up 5 bases and V 1 base, and 7 bases lay outside the gene matches. The CDR3 DNA sequence: TGTGCCAGTAGTATAGGACCTAGCGGCAGTGAGACCCAGTACTTC. Its translation is CASSIGPSGSETQYF.

The chain links TRBV7-9 to TRBJ1-4; 8 bases map to TRBD1. V lost 5 bases and J lost 8; bases outside the gene matches: 7. This CDR3 is built from 14 residues. Germline CDR1 reads SEHNR; CDR2 reads FQNEAQ (reference sequence). CDR3 sequence: CASSPGGAGEKLFF. The CDR3 nucleotides are TGTGCCAGCAGCCCAGGGGGCGCGGGGGAAAAACTGTTTTTT.

The chain uses TRBV27 and TRBJ1-1; D may be TRBD1 (6 bases). CDR1 is MNHEY, CDR2 SMNVEV, per germline (reference sequence). The V end lost 6 bases, the J end lost 0 bases, and 14 bases lay between the germline ends. The CDR3 extends over 15 amino acids. In DNA form, the CDR3 reads TGTGCCAGCAGGGACCATGAGGGGGTGAACACTGAAGCTTTCTTT. This translates into CASRDHEGVNTEAFF.

V usage is TRBV18 and J usage is TRBJ1-4; D might be TRBD1 (5 bases). The CDR3 totals 16 residues. Trimming took off 4 bases at V and 8 bases at J, with 20 bases between the two ends. Germline V gene sequence: CDR1 KGHSH, CDR2 LQKENI. Here the CDR3 DNA reads TGTGCCAGCTCACGACCGGACGGCCTCCCAGGGGAAAAACTGTTTTTT. This sequence encodes CASSRPDGLPGEKLFF.

The J gene is TRBJ2-4, the V gene TRBV11-2, with 9 bases fitting TRBD2. J was trimmed by 10 bases and V by 5 bases; bases with no gene match: 6. CDR1 is SGHAT and CDR2 is FQNNGV in the germline V gene. The CDR3 length is 13 residues. The CDR3 here is CASSTRLAEIQYF. CDR3 DNA sequence: TGTGCCAGCAGCACCCGACTAGCGGAGATTCAGTACTTC. The variable domain in full, completed from reference TRBV11-2 and TRBJ2-4, reads EAGVAQSPRYKIIEKRQSVAFWCNPISGHATLYWYQQILGQGPKLLIQFQNNGVVDDSQLPKDRFSAERLKGVDSTLKIQPAKLEDSAVYLCASSTRLAEIQYFGAGTRLSVL.

This clone was observed a handful of times. This chain joins TRBV5-1 and TRBJ2-5; TRBD1 aligns across 7 bases. The germline V gene encodes CDR1 SGHRS and CDR2 YFSETQ. With 5 bases clipped from V and 1 base from J, the junction kept 8 bases outside the gene matches. The CDR3 contains 15 residues. The CDR3 nucleotides read TGCGCCAGCAGTTTTCCCCGACAGGGCCAAGAGACCCAGTACTTC. It is translated as CASSFPRQGQETQYF.

This rearrangement joins TRBV2 to TRBJ1-5; TRBD1 aligns across 9 bases. The ends lost 6 bases at V and 6 bases at J; junction bases unmatched: 6. CDR3 length: 14 residues. In germline, CDR1 is SNHLY, CDR2 FYNNEI. The CDR3 DNA reads TGTGCCAGCAGGCAGACAGGGGGTTCTCAGCCCCAGCATTTT. Protein product: CASRQTGGSQPQHF. The full variable domain, in which reference TRBV2 and TRBJ1-5 provide the parts outside the CDR3, is EPEVTQTPSHQVTQMGQEVILRCVPISNHLYFYWYRQILGQKVEFLVSFYNNEISEKSEIFDDQFSVERPDGSNFTLKIRSTKLEDSAMYFCASRQTGGSQPQHFGDGTRLSIL.

This chain connects TRBV5-4 to TRBJ1-2; D might be TRBD1 (6 bases). CDR3 size: 15 residues. V was clipped by 1 base and J by 4 bases, with 14 bases between them. Per the germline V gene, CDR1 is SGHNT and CDR2 is YYREEE (reference sequence). CDR3 nucleotides: TGTGCCAGCAGCTTGAACAGGGCCTCCGGCTATGGCTACACCTTC. It translates to CASSLNRASGYGYTF.

The chain carries TRBV7-8 and TRBJ2-7; 7 nucleotides match TRBD1. V lost 1 base, J lost 3 bases, and 6 bases stayed unmatched. The CDR3 runs to 15 residues. Germline V gene data show CDR1 as SGHVS and CDR2 as FQNEAQ. The CDR3 sequence: CASSLEGQLIYEQYF. The CDR3 nucleotides read TGTGCCAGCAGCTTAGAGGGACAGCTAATCTACGAGCAGTACTTC.

V and J are TRBV7-9 and TRBJ2-7; 11 positions match TRBD2. There are 18 residues in the CDR3. The germline CDR1 and CDR2 sequences are SEHNR and FQNEAQ (reference sequence). The ends lost 1 base at V and 0 bases at J; junction bases unmatched: 8. In DNA, the CDR3 is TGTGCCAGCAGCTTAGGGGGTAGCGGGAGGGGAAGCTCCTACGAGCAGTACTTC. This encodes CASSLGGSGRGSSYEQYF.

This clone was seen only a few times. The chain employs TRBV7-2 and TRBJ1-4, with D possibly being TRBD1 (5 bases). The CDR3 has 16 amino acids. Germline CDR1 reads SGHTA; CDR2 reads FQGNSA. V lost 4 bases to trimming and J lost 6 bases, with 18 bases between them. This CDR3 is CASSYFPRGKDEKLFF. The DNA for the CDR3 is TGTGCCAGCAGCTATTTTCCCCGGGGGAAGGATGAAAAACTGTTTTTT.

The V and J genes are TRBV19 and TRBJ1-1, with D uncertain. Germline V gene sequence: CDR1 LNHDA, CDR2 SQIVND (reference sequence). This CDR3 has 14 residues. Trimming took 5 bases from V and 3 from J, leaving 13 bases between them. DNA of the CDR3: TGTGCCAGTAGTGATCCCTCGACTCACACTGAAGCTTTCTTT. As protein: CASSDPSTHTEAFF.

The chain joins TRBV6-5 to TRBJ2-7, with 8 bases identical to TRBD1. The CDR3 consists of 15 residues. The germline CDR1 and CDR2 sequences are MNHEY and SVGAGI. V shed 8 bases, J shed 2 bases, and the junction held 11 bases outside the gene matches. In DNA form, the CDR3 reads TGTGCCAGCCTCCCCGACAGGGGCTCCCCCTACGAGCAGTACTTC. It encodes CASLPDRGSPYEQYF.

This rearrangement joins TRBV24-1 to TRBJ2-3; perhaps TRBD2 as D (7 bases). Trimming removed 9 bases at V and 4 bases at J, with 16 bases between. This CDR3 has 14 amino acids. Germline CDR1 reads KGHDR; CDR2 reads SFDVKD. CDR3 coding DNA: TGTGCCACCCAGTCGGGGGGCTCGGCAGATACGCAGTATTTT. It encodes CATQSGGSADTQYF.

The chain carries TRBV6-5 and TRBJ2-7; possibly TRBD1 for D (7 bases). Trimming removed 6 bases from V and 7 bases from J, with 22 bases in between. CDR1 is MNHEY, CDR2 SVGAGI, per germline. The CDR3 is made up of 15 amino acids. The CDR3 DNA reads TGTGCCAGCAGCAGGGGGACAGCCCGGGCGGGGGAGCAGTACTTC. Its protein product is CASSRGTARAGEQYF.

V gene TRBV18 combines with J gene TRBJ2-1; TRBD1 is a possible D gene (6 bases). The V gene's germline CDR1 is KGHSH and CDR2 LQKENI. The CDR3 totals 15 residues. Trimming cost V 3 bases and J 2 bases, with 11 bases left between them. CDR3 coding DNA: TGTGCCAGCTCACCCGAGGGGGAGCCCTACAATGAGCAGTTCTTC. This sequence encodes CASSPEGEPYNEQFF. Full variable domain (rest looked up from reference TRBV18 and TRBJ2-1): NAGVMQNPRHLVRRRGQEARLRCSPMKGHSHVYWYRQLPEEGLKFMVYLQKENIIDESGMPKERFSAEFPKEGPSILRIQQVVRGDSAAYFCASSPEGEPYNEQFFGPGTRLTVL.

The chain has TRBV5-1 and TRBJ2-7; unclear D gene. Germline V lookup: CDR1 SGHRS, CDR2 YFSETQ. The V end was cut by 2 bases, the J end by 2 bases, with 11 bases between. The CDR3 has 14 amino acids. As DNA, the CDR3 is TGCGCCAGCAGCTTAGGCCTAGTTACCTACGAGCAGTACTTC. It is translated as CASSLGLVTYEQYF.

This clone has a single count. The chain's CDR3 is CASSLRTSGLSYEQYF. In DNA form, the CDR3 reads TGTGCCAGCAGCCTCCGGACTAGCGGTCTTTCCTACGAGCAGTACTTC. V is TRBV13 and J is TRBJ2-7, with 10 bases lining up with TRBD2. This CDR3 comprises 16 residues. CDR1 PRHDT and CDR2 FYEKMQ come from the germline V gene (reference sequence). V trimming: 5 bases; J trimming: 1 base; junction bases outside the gene matches: 8. The full variable domain, with the rest looked up from reference TRBV13 and TRBJ2-7, is AAGVIQSPRHLIKEKRETATLKCYPIPRHDTVYWYQQGPGQDPQFLISFYEKMQSDKGSIPDRFSAQQFSDYHSELNMSSLELGDSALYFCASSLRTSGLSYEQYFGPGTRLTVT.

The V and J genes are TRBV6-1 and TRBJ2-1, with 7 bases identical to TRBD1. The CDR3 sequence is 14 residues long. Germline CDR1 and CDR2: MNHNS and SASEGT. The trim removed 5 bases at V and 2 bases at J, leaving 3 bases unmatched. CDR3 in amino acids: CASSSGGTYNEQFF. In nucleotides, the CDR3 is TGTGCCAGCAGTTCAGGGGGAACCTACAATGAGCAGTTCTTC.

This chain uses TRBV9 with TRBJ1-2; D call uncertain. Trimming pared 0 bases from V and 4 bases from J, leaving 13 bases between. The germline V gene encodes CDR1 SGDLS and CDR2 YYNGEE. This CDR3 has 15 amino acids. The CDR3 region is CASSVAHQGGYGYTF. The CDR3 bases are TGTGCCAGCAGCGTAGCGCACCAAGGCGGCTATGGCTACACCTTC. The full variable domain, with the rest looked up from reference TRBV9 and TRBJ1-2, is DSGVTQTPKHLITATGQRVTLRCSPRSGDLSVYWYQQSLDQGLQFLIQYYNGEERAKGNILERFSAQQFPDLHSELNLSSLELGDSALYFCASSVAHQGGYGYTFGSGTRLTVV.

This clone was found a few times. The chain carries TRBV7-3 and TRBJ2-2; 9 bases match TRBD1. Per the germline V gene, CDR1 is SGHTA and CDR2 is FQGTGA. This CDR3 has 15 amino acids. V was clipped by 5 bases and J by 1 base; unmatched bases: 2. The CDR3 DNA reads as TGTGCCAGCAGCGCGACAGGGGGGAACACCGGGGAGCTGTTTTTT. Its protein is CASSATGGNTGELFF.

The chain combines TRBV7-3 with TRBJ1-6, with unresolved D. Trimming left V 2 bases short and J 7 bases short, with 6 bases between. Germline loops: CDR1 SGHTA, CDR2 FQGTGA. There are 13 residues in the CDR3. The CDR3 sequence is CASSLGQNSPLHF. The DNA for the CDR3 is TGTGCCAGCAGCTTAGGGCAGAATTCACCCCTCCACTTT.

This clone appeared once. The J gene is TRBJ2-3, the V gene TRBV3-1 (or the pseudogene TRBV3-2); 9 bases map to TRBD2. V lost 0 bases, J lost 6 bases, and 10 bases stayed unmatched. Germline V lookup: CDR1 LGHDT, CDR2 YNNKEL (reference sequence). This CDR3 has 17 amino acids. CDR3 region: CASSQEFGREGRDTQYF. The CDR3 DNA follows: TGTGCCAGCAGCCAAGAATTTGGGCGGGAGGGCCGTGATACGCAGTATTTT.

V usage is TRBV28 and J usage is TRBJ1-2, with TRBD1 matching 7 bases. The V and J ends lost 3 bases and 2 bases, in that order; junction bases with no gene match: 3. Germline V gene data show CDR1 as MDHEN and CDR2 as SYDVKM. The CDR3 runs to 14 residues. The CDR3 bases are TGTGCCAGCAGTTTGAGGGGGCTGAACTATGGCTACACCTTC. This translates into CASSLRGLNYGYTF.

The rearrangement joins TRBV24-1 to TRBJ1-4, with a tentative D call TRBD1 (5 bases). The CDR3 runs 16 residues. CDR1 is KGHDR and CDR2 is SFDVKD in the germline V gene. Trimming removed 4 bases from V and 10 bases from J, with 21 bases in between. The CDR3 region is CATSDTPEKGFGKLFF. In nucleotides, the CDR3 is TGTGCCACCAGTGACACCCCCGAGAAGGGGTTTGGAAAACTGTTTTTT.

This clone was detected a few times. V and J are TRBV11-3 and TRBJ2-2; no clear D gene. The germline V and J ends were trimmed by 6 bases and 0 bases, with 11 bases remaining between them. Per germline, CDR1 SGHNT and CDR2 YENEEA. This CDR3 is 15 amino acids long. CDR3 coding DNA: TGTGCCAGCAGTAAGACTGGATCGAACACCGGGGAGCTGTTTTTT. Translating it yields CASSKTGSNTGELFF.